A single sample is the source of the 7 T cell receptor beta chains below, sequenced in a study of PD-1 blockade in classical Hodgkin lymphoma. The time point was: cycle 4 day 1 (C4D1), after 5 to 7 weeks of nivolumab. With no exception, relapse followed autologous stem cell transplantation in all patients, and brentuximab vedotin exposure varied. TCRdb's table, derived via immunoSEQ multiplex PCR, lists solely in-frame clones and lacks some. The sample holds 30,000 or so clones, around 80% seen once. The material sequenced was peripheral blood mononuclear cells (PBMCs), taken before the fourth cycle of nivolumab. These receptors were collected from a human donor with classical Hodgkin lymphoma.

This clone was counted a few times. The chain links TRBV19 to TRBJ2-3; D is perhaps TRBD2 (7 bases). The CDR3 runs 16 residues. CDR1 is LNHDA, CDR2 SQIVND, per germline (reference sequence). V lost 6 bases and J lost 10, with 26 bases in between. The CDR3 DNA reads TGTGCCAGTAGCCCACAGGGAATAGGCGGGAGTGGTCCGCAGTATTTT. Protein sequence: CASSPQGIGGSGPQYF.

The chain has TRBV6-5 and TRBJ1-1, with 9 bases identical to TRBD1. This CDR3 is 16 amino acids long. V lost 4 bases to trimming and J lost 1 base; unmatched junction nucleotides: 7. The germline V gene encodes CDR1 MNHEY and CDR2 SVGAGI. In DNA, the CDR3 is TGTGCCAGCAGTTCCGGACAGGGGAGGGCGAACACTGAAGCTTTCTTT. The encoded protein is CASSSGQGRANTEAFF.

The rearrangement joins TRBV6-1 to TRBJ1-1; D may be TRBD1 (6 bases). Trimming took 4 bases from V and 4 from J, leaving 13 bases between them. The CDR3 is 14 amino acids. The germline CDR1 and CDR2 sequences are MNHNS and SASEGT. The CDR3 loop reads CASSGYRVRTEAFF. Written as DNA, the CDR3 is TGTGCCAGCAGTGGCTACAGGGTTCGCACTGAAGCTTTCTTT.

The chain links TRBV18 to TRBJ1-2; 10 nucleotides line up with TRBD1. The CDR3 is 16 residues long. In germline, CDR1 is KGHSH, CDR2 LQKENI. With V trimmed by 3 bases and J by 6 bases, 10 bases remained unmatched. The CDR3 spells CASSPQEWTGGNGYTF. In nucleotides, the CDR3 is TGTGCCAGCTCACCCCAGGAGTGGACAGGGGGTAATGGCTACACCTTC.

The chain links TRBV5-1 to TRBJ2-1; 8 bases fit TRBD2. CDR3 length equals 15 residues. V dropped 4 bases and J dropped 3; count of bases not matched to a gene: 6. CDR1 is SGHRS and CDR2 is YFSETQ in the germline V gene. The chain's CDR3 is CASSLSGTDYNEQFF. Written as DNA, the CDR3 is TGCGCCAGCAGCCTTAGCGGGACGGACTACAATGAGCAGTTCTTC.

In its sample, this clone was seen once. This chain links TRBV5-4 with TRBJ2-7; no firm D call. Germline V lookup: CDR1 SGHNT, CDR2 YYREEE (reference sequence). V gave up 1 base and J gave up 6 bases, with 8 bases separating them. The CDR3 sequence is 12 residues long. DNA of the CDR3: TGTGCCAGCAGCTTGTCCTCCGGCGAGCAGTACTTC. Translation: CASSLSSGEQYF.

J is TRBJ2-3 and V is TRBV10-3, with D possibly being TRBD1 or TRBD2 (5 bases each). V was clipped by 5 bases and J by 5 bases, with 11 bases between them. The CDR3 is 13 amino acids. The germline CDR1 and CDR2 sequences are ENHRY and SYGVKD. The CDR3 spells CAISFPGGDTQYF. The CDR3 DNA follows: TGTGCCATCAGTTTCCCTGGGGGAGATACGCAGTATTTT.